A selection of T cell receptor beta chains follows, all from one sample in a study of regulatory T cells in long-lasting Graves disease. TCRdb recomputed calls from the multiplex PCR reads with MiXCR, one row per CDR3 protein. The repertoire holds roughly 380,000 distinct CDR3 sequences, around 16% seen once, with 22% in the top ten. The specimen comprised peripheral blood mononuclear cells (PBMCs), sampled at new diagnosis, from a patient treated with antithyroid drugs. The receptors originated from a female donor with Graves disease. Each CDR3 is given with its conserved first and last residue. The order of the fields is D gene, clone size, V gene, J gene, CDR3 protein, CDR3 DNA. A D gene is named only where the DNA matches it firmly. Part of the rows lack a size; the others show once, few, many or a class for expanded clones.

>TRBD2|many|TRBV20-1|TRBJ2-5
CSASFLAGDGKTQYF
TGCAGTGCTAGCTTCCTAGCGGGAGACGGGAAGACCCAGTACTTC
>TRBD1|many|TRBV5-1|TRBJ1-1
CASSFQTGASTEAFF
TGCGCCAGCAGCTTTCAGACAGGGGCAAGCACTGAAGCTTTCTTT
>-|many|TRBV5-1|TRBJ1-1
CASKTGPNTEAFF
TGCGCCAGCAAGACAGGTCCTAACACTGAAGCTTTCTTT
>-|many|TRBV20-1|TRBJ1-1
CSARVQSYMNTEAFF
TGCAGTGCTAGGGTGCAGTCGTACATGAACACTGAAGCTTTCTTT
>-|many|TRBV5-6|TRBJ1-2
CASSLEGKDGYTF
TGTGCCAGCAGCTTGGAGGGGAAGGATGGCTACACCTTC
>-|-|TRBV2|TRBJ2-1
CASSDGLPYSYNEQFF
TGTGCCAGCAGTGACGGACTACCCTATTCCTACAATGAGCAGTTCTTC
>TRBD1|many|TRBV11-2|TRBJ2-7
CASSRGQAFYEQYF
TGTGCCAGCAGCCGCGGACAGGCTTTCTACGAGCAGTACTTC
>-|few|TRBV5-6|TRBJ2-3
CASTTFVGGTDTQYF
TGTGCCAGCACCACCTTCGTCGGGGGCACAGATACGCAGTATTTT
>-|many|TRBV27|TRBJ2-7
CASSGSGHPLGEQYF
TGTGCCAGCAGTGGCTCGGGACACCCCCTCGGGGAGCAGTACTTC
>-|-|TRBV3-1|TRBJ2-1
CASSKPGLNYNEQFF
TGTGCCAGCAGCAAACCGGGACTGAACTACAATGAGCAGTTCTTC
>-|-|TRBV6-1|TRBJ2-7
CASSRTQDGSYEQYF
TGTGCCAGCAGTCGGACTCAGGACGGCTCCTACGAGCAGTACTTC
>TRBD1|many|TRBV2|TRBJ2-1
CASSDPGQAYNEQFF
TGTGCCAGCAGTGATCCGGGACAGGCTTACAATGAGCAGTTCTTC
>TRBD1|-|TRBV27|TRBJ1-4
CASHATGYNEKLFF
TGTGCCAGCCACGCGACAGGGTATAATGAAAAACTGTTTTTT
>TRBD2|once|TRBV20-1|TRBJ2-3
CSARFPAGGMDTQYF
TGCAGTGCTAGGTTTCCAGCGGGGGGGATGGATACGCAGTATTTT
>-|many|TRBV7-2|TRBJ2-7
CASSPQGTHEQYF
TGCGCCAGCAGCCCCCAGGGTACCCACGAGCAGTACTTC
>TRBD1|many|TRBV7-3|TRBJ2-1
CASSSGTGGSEQFF
TGTGCCAGCAGCTCCGGGACAGGGGGGAGTGAGCAGTTCTTC
>TRBD1|many|TRBV7-9|TRBJ1-5
CASSFSTGDGNQPQHF
TGTGCCAGCAGCTTTTCGACAGGGGACGGCAATCAGCCCCAGCATTTT
>-|few|TRBV28|TRBJ2-3
CASSPLRLKKSTDTQYF
TGTGCCAGCAGCCCGCTGAGACTAAAAAAAAGCACAGATACGCAGTATTTT
>TRBD2|-|TRBV7-2|TRBJ2-5
CASSPTGGAGGRLETQYF
TGTGCCAGCAGCCCTACCGGGGGGGCGGGAGGGAGACTGGAGACCCAGTACTTC
>TRBD2|many|TRBV6-5|TRBJ2-2
CASSYGPSRGRSGELFF
TGTGCCAGCAGTTACGGACCCTCTCGCGGGAGGAGCGGGGAGCTGTTTTTT
>-|many|TRBV3-1|TRBJ1-1
CASSQRNTEAFF
TGTGCCAGCAGCCAGAGAAACACTGAAGCTTTCTTT
>-|few|TRBV9|TRBJ2-2
CASSVGAQFGELFF
TGTGCCAGCAGCGTCGGGGCCCAGTTTGGGGAGCTGTTTTTT
>-|-|TRBV4-1|TRBJ2-1
CASSQGGGNGRGSYNEQFF
TGCGCCAGCAGCCAAGGTGGGGGGAACGGCAGGGGCTCCTACAATGAGCAGTTCTTC
>TRBD2|-|TRBV7-2|TRBJ2-3
CASSLVLGTSGRSTDTQYF
TGTGCCAGCAGCTTAGTTCTAGGGACTAGCGGGAGAAGCACAGATACGCAGTATTTT
>-|many|TRBV4-1|TRBJ1-1
CASRGRNMNTEAFF
TGCGCCAGTAGGGGACGAAACATGAACACTGAAGCTTTCTTT
>-|many|TRBV19|TRBJ1-1
CASSIASRRSEAFF
TGTGCCAGTAGTATAGCATCGCGACGGTCTGAAGCTTTCTTT
>-|few|TRBV15|TRBJ1-3
CATSTSYRDPGNTIYF
TGTGCCACCAGCACCTCTTACAGGGACCCTGGAAACACCATATATTTT
>-|many|TRBV29-1|TRBJ1-2
CSVDVLTHYGYTF
TGCAGCGTTGACGTCTTAACTCACTATGGCTACACCTTC
>-|-|TRBV7-2|TRBJ2-5
CASSGGRGRTQYF
TGTGCCAGCAGCGGGGGGCGGGGGAGGACCCAGTACTTC
>-|-|TRBV27|TRBJ2-7
CASSLSGLNPYEQYF
TGTGCCAGCAGTTTATCAGGGTTGAACCCCTACGAGCAGTACTTC
>-|-|TRBV4-1|TRBJ1-2
CASSHAEYYGYTF
TGCGCCAGCAGCCACGCGGAGTACTATGGCTACACCTTC
>TRBD2|many|TRBV10-2|TRBJ2-5
CASLPGLGKETQYF
TGTGCCAGCCTCCCGGGACTAGGGAAAGAGACCCAGTACTTC
>-|-|TRBV2|TRBJ1-4
CASTRGTATNEKLFF
TGTGCCAGCACCAGAGGTACTGCAACTAATGAAAAACTGTTTTTT
>-|-|TRBV28|TRBJ2-7
CASRPGLYYEQYF
TGTGCCAGCAGGCCGGGACTTTACTACGAGCAGTACTTC
>TRBD1|few|TRBV10-3|TRBJ2-7
CAISLKGQPYEQYF
TGTGCCATCAGCCTTAAGGGACAGCCCTACGAGCAGTACTTC
>TRBD2|-|TRBV3-1|TRBJ2-1
CASSHGLAGHNEQFF
TGTGCCAGCAGTCACGGACTAGCGGGACACAATGAGCAGTTCTTC
>TRBD1|many|TRBV7-9|TRBJ1-2
CASSLLGGGAEGYTF
TGTGCCAGCAGCCTCCTGGGAGGGGGCGCTGAGGGCTACACCTTC
>-|many|TRBV12-3/TRBV12-4|TRBJ1-1
CASKERTEAFF
TGTGCCAGCAAGGAGAGGACTGAAGCTTTCTTT
>-|many|TRBV13|TRBJ2-3
CASSLESRDTDTQYF
TGTGCCAGCAGCTTAGAGAGCAGAGACACAGATACGCAGTATTTT